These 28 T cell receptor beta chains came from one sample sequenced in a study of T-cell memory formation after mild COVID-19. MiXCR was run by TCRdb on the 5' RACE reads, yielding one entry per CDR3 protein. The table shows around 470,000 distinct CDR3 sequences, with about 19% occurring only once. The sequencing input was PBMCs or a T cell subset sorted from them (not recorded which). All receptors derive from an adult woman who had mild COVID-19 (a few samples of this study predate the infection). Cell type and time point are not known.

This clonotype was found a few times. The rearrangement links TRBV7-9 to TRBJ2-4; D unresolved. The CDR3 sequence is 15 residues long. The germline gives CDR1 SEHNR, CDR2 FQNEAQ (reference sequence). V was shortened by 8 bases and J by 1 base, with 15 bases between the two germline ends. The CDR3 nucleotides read TGTGCCAGCGTCAAGATGGATTCGGCCAAAAACATTCAGTACTTC. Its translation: CASVKMDSAKNIQYF.

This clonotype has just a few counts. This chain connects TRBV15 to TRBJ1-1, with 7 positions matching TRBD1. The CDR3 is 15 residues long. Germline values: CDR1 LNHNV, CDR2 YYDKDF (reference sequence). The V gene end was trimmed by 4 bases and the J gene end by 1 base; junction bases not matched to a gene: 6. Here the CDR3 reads CATSTLGTANTEAFF. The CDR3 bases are TGTGCCACCAGCACCCTGGGGACAGCGAACACTGAAGCTTTCTTT.

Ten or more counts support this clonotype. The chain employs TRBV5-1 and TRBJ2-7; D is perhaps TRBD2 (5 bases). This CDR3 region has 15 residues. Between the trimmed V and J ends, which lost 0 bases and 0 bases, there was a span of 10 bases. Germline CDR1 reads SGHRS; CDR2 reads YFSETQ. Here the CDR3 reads CASSLGGIGSYEQYF. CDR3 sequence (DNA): TGCGCCAGCAGCTTGGGAGGGATCGGCTCCTACGAGCAGTACTTC.

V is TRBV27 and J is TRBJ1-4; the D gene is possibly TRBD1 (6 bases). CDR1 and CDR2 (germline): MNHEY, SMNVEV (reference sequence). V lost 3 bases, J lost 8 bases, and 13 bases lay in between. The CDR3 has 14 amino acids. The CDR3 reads CASSLGRGEEKLFF. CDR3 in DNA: TGTGCCAGCAGTTTGGGCAGGGGCGAGGAAAAACTGTTTTTT.

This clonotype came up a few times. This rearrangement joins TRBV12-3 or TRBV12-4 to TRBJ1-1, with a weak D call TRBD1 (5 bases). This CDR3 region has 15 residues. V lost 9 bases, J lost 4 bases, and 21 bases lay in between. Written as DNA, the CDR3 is TGTGCCAGTTGTTTAATGGGGGGGATCGGCACTGAAGCTTTCTTT. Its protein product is CASCLMGGIGTEAFF.

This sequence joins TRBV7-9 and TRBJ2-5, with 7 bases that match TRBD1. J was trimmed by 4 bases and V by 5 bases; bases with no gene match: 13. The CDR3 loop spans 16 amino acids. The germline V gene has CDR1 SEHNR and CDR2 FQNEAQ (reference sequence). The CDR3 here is CASSPRNRGLGETQYF. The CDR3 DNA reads TGTGCCAGCAGCCCTCGCAACAGGGGTCTTGGAGAGACCCAGTACTTC.

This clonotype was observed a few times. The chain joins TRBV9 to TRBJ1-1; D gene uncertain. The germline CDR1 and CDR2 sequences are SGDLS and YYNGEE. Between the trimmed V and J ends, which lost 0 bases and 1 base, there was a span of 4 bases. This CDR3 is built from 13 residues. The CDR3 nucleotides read TGTGCCAGCAGCGTAGTTTCGAACACTGAAGCTTTCTTT. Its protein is CASSVVSNTEAFF.

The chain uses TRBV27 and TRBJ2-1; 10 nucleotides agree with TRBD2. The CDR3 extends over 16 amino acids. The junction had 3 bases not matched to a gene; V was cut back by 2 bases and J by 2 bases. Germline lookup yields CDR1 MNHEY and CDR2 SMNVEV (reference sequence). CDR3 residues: CASSLQSGGAYNEQFF. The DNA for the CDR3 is TGTGCCAGCAGTTTACAAAGCGGGGGGGCCTACAATGAGCAGTTCTTC.

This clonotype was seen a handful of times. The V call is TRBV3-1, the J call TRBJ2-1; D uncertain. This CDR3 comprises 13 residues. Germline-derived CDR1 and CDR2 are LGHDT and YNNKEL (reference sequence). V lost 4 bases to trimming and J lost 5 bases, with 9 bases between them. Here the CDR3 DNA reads TGTGCCAGCAGCCTGAGAGGAAACAATGAGCAGTTCTTC. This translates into CASSLRGNNEQFF.

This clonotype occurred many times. CDR3 residues: CATSREGQGTTDTQYF. CDR3 sequence (DNA): TGTGCCACCAGCAGAGAAGGACAGGGGACCACAGATACGCAGTATTTT. This chain links TRBV15 with TRBJ2-3, with 9 bases identical to TRBD1. V shed 0 bases, J shed 2 bases, and the junction held 3 bases outside the gene matches. The CDR3 covers 16 residues. Germline V lookup: CDR1 LNHNV, CDR2 YYDKDF (reference sequence). The whole variable domain, remainder taken from reference TRBV15 and TRBJ2-3, is DAMVIQNPRYQVTQFGKPVTLSCSQTLNHNVMYWYQQKSSQAPKLLFHYYDKDFNNEADTPDNFQSRRPNTSFCFLDIRSPGLGDTAMYLCATSREGQGTTDTQYFGPGTRLTVL.

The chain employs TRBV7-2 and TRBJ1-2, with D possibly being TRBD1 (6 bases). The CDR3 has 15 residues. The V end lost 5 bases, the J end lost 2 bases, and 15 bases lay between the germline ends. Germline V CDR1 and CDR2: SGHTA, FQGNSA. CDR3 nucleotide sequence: TGTGCCAGCAGCCTCAGAGGGGGGCAAAACTATGGCTACACCTTC. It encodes CASSLRGGQNYGYTF.

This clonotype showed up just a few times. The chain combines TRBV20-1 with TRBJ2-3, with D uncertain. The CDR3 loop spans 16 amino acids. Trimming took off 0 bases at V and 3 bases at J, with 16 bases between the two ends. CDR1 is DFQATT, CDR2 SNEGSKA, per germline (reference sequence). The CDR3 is CSAREEGDLGTDTQYF. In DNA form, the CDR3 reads TGCAGTGCTAGAGAGGAAGGCGACCTGGGGACAGATACGCAGTATTTT.

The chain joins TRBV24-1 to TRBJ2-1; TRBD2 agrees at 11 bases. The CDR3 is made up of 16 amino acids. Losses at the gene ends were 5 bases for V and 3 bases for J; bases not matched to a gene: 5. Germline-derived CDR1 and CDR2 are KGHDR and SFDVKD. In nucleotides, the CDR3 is TGTGCCACCAGTGTGTCTAGCGGGAGGTTCTACAATGAGCAGTTCTTC. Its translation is CATSVSSGRFYNEQFF.

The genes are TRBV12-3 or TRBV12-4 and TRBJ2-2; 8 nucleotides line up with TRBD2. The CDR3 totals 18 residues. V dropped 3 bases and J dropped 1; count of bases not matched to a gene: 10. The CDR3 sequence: CASSLGALAGRNTGELFF. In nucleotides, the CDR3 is TGTGCCAGCAGTTTGGGGGCCTTAGCGGGAAGGAACACCGGGGAGCTGTTTTTT.

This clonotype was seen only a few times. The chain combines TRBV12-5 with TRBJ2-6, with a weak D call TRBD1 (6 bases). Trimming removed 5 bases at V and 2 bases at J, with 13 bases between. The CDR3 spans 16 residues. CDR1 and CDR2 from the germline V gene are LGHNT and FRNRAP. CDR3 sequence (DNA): TGTGCTAGTGGTGTCGCACCAGGGGCTGGGGCCAACGTCCTGACTTTC. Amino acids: CASGVAPGAGANVLTF.

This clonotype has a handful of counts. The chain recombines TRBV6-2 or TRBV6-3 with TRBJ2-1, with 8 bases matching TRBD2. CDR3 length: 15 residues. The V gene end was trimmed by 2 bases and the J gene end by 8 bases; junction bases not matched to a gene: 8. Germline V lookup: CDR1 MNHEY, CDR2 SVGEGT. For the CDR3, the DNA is TGTGCCAGCAGTTACGTCCAGCGGGAGTTCGATGAGCAGTTCTTC. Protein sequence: CASSYVQREFDEQFF.

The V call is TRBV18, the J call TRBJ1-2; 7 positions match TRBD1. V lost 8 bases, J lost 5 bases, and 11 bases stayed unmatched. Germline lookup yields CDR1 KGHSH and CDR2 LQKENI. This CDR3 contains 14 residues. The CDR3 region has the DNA TGTGCCAGCGCCCGACAGGGCGCGGGTTATGGCTACACCTTC. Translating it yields CASARQGAGYGYTF.

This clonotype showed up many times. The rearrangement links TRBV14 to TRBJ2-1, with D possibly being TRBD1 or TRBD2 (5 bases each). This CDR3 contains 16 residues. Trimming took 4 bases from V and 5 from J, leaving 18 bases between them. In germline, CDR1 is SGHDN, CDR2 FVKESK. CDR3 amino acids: CASSPVPVGRDNEQFF. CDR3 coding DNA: TGTGCCAGCAGCCCAGTACCGGTGGGGCGGGACAATGAGCAGTTCTTC.

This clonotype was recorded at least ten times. CDR3 in amino acids: CASSFEGETGTVRAQWFF. The CDR3, as DNA: TGTGCCAGCAGCTTTGAGGGAGAAACCGGGACAGTTAGGGCTCAATGGTTCTTC. The chain recombines TRBV7-9 with TRBJ2-1, with TRBD1 identical over 7 bases. Germline assignment: CDR1 SEHNR and CDR2 FQNEAQ (reference sequence). The CDR3 is made up of 18 amino acids. Unmatched junction bases numbered 26, after V lost 3 bases and J lost 15 bases. The full variable domain, completed using reference TRBV7-9 and TRBJ2-1, is DTGVSQNPRHKITKRGQNVTFRCDPISEHNRLYWYRQTLGQGPEFLTYFQNEAQLEKSRLLSDRFSAERPKGSFSTLEIQRTEQGDSAMYLCASSFEGETGTVRAQWFFGPGTRLTVL.

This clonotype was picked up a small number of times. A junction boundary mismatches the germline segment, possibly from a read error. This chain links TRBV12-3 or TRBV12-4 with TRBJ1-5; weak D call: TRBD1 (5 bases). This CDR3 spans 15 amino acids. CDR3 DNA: TGTGCCAGCACTATAACCGGGGCCCGGAATCGGCCCCAGCATTTT. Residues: CASTITGARNRPQHF.

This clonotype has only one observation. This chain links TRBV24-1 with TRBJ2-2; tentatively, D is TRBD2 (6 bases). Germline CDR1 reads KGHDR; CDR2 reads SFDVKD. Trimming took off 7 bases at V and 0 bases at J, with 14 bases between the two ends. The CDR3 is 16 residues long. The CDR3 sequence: CATSGPGLSNTGELFF. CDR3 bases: TGTGCCACCAGCGGACCGGGACTCTCGAACACCGGGGAGCTGTTTTTT.

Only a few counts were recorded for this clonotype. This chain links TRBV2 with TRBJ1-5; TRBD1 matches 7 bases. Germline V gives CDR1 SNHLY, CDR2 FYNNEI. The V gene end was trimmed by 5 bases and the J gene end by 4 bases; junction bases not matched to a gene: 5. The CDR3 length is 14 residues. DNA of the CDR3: TGTGCCAGCAGTCTCGACAGGGCTAATCAGCCCCAGCATTTT. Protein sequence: CASSLDRANQPQHF.

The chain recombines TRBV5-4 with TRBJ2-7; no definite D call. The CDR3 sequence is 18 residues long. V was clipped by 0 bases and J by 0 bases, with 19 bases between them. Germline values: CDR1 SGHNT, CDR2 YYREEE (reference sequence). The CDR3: CASSLGYFPDGSSYEQYF. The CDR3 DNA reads TGTGCCAGCAGCTTGGGTTACTTTCCGGACGGAAGCTCCTACGAGCAGTACTTC.

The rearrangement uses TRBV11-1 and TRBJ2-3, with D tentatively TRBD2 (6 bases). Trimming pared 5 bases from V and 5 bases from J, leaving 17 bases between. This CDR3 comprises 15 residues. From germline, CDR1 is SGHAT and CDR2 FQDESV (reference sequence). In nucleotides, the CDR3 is TGTGCCAGCAGCCTGATCGGGACTCTGGGAGATACGCAGTATTTT. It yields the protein CASSLIGTLGDTQYF.

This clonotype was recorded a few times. CDR3 amino acids: CASSGGYGLGNTIYF. Written as DNA, the CDR3 is TGTGCCAGCTCTGGAGGATATGGGCTTGGAAACACCATATATTTT. The rearrangement uses TRBV6-6 and TRBJ1-3; D is uncertain. V lost 8 bases and J lost 3, with 17 bases in between. The CDR3 covers 15 residues. Germline V gene lookup returns CDR1 MNHNY and CDR2 SVGAGI (reference sequence).

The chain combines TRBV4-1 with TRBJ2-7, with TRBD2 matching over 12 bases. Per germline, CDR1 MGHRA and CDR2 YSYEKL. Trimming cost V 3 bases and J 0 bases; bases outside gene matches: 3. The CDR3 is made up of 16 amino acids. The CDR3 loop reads CASSQSSGGASYEQYF. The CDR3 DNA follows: TGCGCCAGCAGCCAGTCTAGCGGGGGGGCCTCCTACGAGCAGTACTTC.

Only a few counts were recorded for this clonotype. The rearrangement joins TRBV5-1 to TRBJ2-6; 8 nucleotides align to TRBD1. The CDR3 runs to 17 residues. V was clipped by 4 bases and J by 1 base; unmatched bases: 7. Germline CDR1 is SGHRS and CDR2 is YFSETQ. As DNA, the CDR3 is TGCGCCAGCAGCCTCGGACAGGGATCTTCTGGGGCCAACGTCCTGACTTTC. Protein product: CASSLGQGSSGANVLTF.

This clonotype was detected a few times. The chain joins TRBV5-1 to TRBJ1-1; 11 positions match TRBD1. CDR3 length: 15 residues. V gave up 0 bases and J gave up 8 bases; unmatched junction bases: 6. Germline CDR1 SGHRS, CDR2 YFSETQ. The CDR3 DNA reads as TGCGCCAGCAGCTTGGGGGACAGGGGGTCCCAAGAAGCTTTCTTT. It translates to CASSLGDRGSQEAFF.